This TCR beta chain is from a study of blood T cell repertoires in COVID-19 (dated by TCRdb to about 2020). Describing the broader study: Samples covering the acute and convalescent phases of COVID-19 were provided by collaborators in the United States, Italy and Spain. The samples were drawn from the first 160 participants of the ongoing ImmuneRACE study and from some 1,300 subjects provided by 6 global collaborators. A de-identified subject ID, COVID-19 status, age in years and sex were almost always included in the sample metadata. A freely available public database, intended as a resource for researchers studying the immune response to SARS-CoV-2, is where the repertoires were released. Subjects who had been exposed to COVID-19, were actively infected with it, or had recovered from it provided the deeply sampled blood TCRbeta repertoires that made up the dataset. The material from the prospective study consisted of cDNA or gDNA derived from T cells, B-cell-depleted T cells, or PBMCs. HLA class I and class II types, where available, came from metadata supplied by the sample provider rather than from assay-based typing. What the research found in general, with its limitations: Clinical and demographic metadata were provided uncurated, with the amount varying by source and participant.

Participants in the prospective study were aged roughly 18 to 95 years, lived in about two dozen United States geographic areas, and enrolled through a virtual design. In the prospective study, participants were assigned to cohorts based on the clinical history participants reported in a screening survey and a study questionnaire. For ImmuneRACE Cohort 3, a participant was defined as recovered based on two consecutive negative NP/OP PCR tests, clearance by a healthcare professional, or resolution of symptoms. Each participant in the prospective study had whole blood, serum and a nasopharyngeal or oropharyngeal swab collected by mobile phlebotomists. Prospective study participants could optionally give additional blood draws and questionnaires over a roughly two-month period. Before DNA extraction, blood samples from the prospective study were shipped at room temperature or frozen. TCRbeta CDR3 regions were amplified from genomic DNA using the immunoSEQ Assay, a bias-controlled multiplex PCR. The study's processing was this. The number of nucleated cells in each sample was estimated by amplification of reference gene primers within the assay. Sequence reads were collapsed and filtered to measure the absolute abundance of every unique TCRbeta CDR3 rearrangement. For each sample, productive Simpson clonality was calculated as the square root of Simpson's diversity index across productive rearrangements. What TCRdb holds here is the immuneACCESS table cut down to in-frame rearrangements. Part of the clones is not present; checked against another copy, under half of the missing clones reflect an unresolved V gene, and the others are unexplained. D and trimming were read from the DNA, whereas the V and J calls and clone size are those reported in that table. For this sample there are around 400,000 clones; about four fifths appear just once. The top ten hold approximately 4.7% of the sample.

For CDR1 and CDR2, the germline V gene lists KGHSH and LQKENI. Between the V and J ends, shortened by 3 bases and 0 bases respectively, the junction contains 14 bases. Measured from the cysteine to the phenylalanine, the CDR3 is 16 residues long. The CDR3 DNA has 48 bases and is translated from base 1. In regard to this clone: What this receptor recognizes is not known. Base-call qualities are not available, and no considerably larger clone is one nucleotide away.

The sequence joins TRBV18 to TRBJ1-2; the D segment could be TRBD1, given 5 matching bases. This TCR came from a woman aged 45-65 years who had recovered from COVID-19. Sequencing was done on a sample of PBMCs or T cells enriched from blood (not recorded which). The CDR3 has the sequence CASSPRDSPTNYGYTF. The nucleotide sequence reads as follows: TGTGCCAGCTCACCCCGAGACAGCCCTACTAACTATGGCTACACCTTC.